A selection of T cell receptor beta chains follows, all from one sample in a study of blood T cell repertoires in COVID-19. TCRdb's table, derived via immunoSEQ multiplex PCR, lists solely in-frame clones and lacks some. Counted here are about 120,000 clones, about 74% occurring once; the ten biggest clones make up roughly 7.9%. Sequencing was carried out using peripheral blood. The source of these receptors is a human donor in a cohort sampled during active COVID-19. Both conserved end residues are part of each CDR3. The order of the fields is clone size, V gene, D gene, J gene, CDR3 protein, CDR3 DNA. The D gene is left open where the match is weak. Clone size is shown for a subset of rows, as once, few, many or a class of expanded clone.

abundance: NA; v_gene: TRBV5-5; d_gene: NA; j_gene: TRBJ2-7; CDR3aa: CASSLLQTVSYEQYF; CDR3nt: TGTGCCAGCAGCTTGTTACAGACGGTCTCCTACGAGCAGTACTTC
abundance: NA; v_gene: TRBV19; d_gene: NA; j_gene: TRBJ2-3; CDR3aa: CASSSRSGYTQYF; CDR3nt: TGTGCCAGTAGTTCCCGCTCGGGGTATACGCAGTATTTT
abundance: NA; v_gene: TRBV13; d_gene: TRBD1; j_gene: TRBJ1-3; CDR3aa: CASSWRTGGESGNTIYF; CDR3nt: TGTGCCAGCAGCTGGAGGACAGGGGGCGAGTCTGGAAACACCATATATTTT
abundance: few; v_gene: TRBV10-2; d_gene: TRBD1; j_gene: TRBJ2-7; CDR3aa: CASTSGTGDHEQYF; CDR3nt: TGCGCCAGCACTTCCGGGACAGGGGATCACGAGCAGTACTTC
abundance: NA; v_gene: TRBV19; d_gene: TRBD2; j_gene: TRBJ2-7; CDR3aa: CASSAGTKYEQYF; CDR3nt: TGTGCCAGTAGCGCCGGGACTAAATACGAGCAGTACTTC
abundance: once; v_gene: TRBV7-2; d_gene: TRBD2; j_gene: TRBJ2-3; CDR3aa: CASSKRLAGDTDTQYF; CDR3nt: TGTGCCAGCAGCAAAAGGCTAGCGGGAGACACAGATACGCAGTATTTT
abundance: NA; v_gene: TRBV6-5; d_gene: TRBD1; j_gene: TRBJ1-4; CDR3aa: CASKPGQGNEKLFF; CDR3nt: TGTGCCAGCAAACCGGGACAGGGAAATGAAAAACTGTTTTTT
abundance: NA; v_gene: TRBV20-1; d_gene: TRBD1; j_gene: TRBJ2-7; CDR3aa: CSASHRGTGPYEQYF; CDR3nt: TGCAGTGCTAGTCATCGGGGGACAGGGCCCTACGAGCAGTACTTC
abundance: few; v_gene: TRBV3-1/TRBV3-2; d_gene: NA; j_gene: TRBJ2-7; CDR3aa: CASSQKSGRTRFYEQYF; CDR3nt: TGTGCCAGCAGCCAAAAAAGTGGCCGGACAAGGTTCTACGAGCAGTACTTC
abundance: NA; v_gene: TRBV11-2; d_gene: TRBD1; j_gene: TRBJ1-1; CDR3aa: CASSVGGQAGTEAFF; CDR3nt: TGTGCCAGCAGCGTCGGGGGACAGGCAGGCACTGAAGCTTTCTTT
abundance: NA; v_gene: TRBV7-8; d_gene: TRBD2; j_gene: TRBJ2-7; CDR3aa: CASSFGTSGTFYEQYF; CDR3nt: TGTGCCAGCAGCTTTGGGACTAGCGGGACCTTCTACGAGCAGTACTTC
abundance: NA; v_gene: TRBV7-8; d_gene: TRBD2; j_gene: TRBJ2-5; CDR3aa: CASSFGAGGETQYF; CDR3nt: TGTGCCAGCAGCTTCGGGGCGGGGGGGGAGACCCAGTACTTC
abundance: NA; v_gene: TRBV7-9; d_gene: NA; j_gene: TRBJ1-1; CDR3aa: CASSPGTLPGTEAFF; CDR3nt: TGTGCCAGCAGCCCCGGGACACTTCCTGGGACTGAAGCTTTCTTT
abundance: few; v_gene: TRBV18; d_gene: NA; j_gene: TRBJ1-1; CDR3aa: CASSPQQGSGTEAFF; CDR3nt: TGTGCCAGCTCACCACAACAGGGCAGTGGGACTGAAGCTTTCTTT
abundance: NA; v_gene: TRBV7-2; d_gene: NA; j_gene: TRBJ2-1; CDR3aa: CASSLAAGGTRAGINEQFF; CDR3nt: TGTGCCAGCAGCTTAGCGGCAGGGGGCACTCGAGCGGGAATCAATGAGCAGTTCTTC
abundance: NA; v_gene: TRBV19; d_gene: NA; j_gene: TRBJ2-7; CDR3aa: CASSIKEAPYEQYF; CDR3nt: TGTGCCAGTAGTATTAAGGAGGCCCCCTACGAGCAGTACTTC
abundance: NA; v_gene: TRBV18; d_gene: TRBD2; j_gene: TRBJ2-7; CDR3aa: CASSLAGGNRYEQYF; CDR3nt: TGTGCCAGTTCCTTAGCGGGAGGGAATCGTTACGAGCAGTACTTC
abundance: NA; v_gene: TRBV19; d_gene: TRBD2; j_gene: TRBJ2-7; CDR3aa: CASSSSLAGVTVEQYF; CDR3nt: TGTGCCAGTAGTAGTTCCCTGGCGGGAGTAACGGTTGAGCAGTACTTC
abundance: NA; v_gene: TRBV20-1; d_gene: NA; j_gene: TRBJ1-5; CDR3aa: CSASGTLGSNQPQHF; CDR3nt: TGCAGTGCTAGTGGGACTCTTGGAAGCAATCAGCCCCAGCATTTT
abundance: once; v_gene: TRBV11-2; d_gene: TRBD1; j_gene: TRBJ2-7; CDR3aa: CASSLGQRHYEQYF; CDR3nt: TGTGCCAGCAGCTTGGGACAGCGGCACTACGAGCAGTACTTC
abundance: NA; v_gene: TRBV6-1; d_gene: NA; j_gene: TRBJ1-6; CDR3aa: CASSELFEPSPLHF; CDR3nt: TGTGCCAGCAGTGAACTGTTTGAGCCTTCACCCCTCCACTTT
abundance: NA; v_gene: TRBV29-1; d_gene: NA; j_gene: TRBJ1-1; CDR3aa: CSVERDTKPEAFF; CDR3nt: TGCAGCGTTGAAAGGGACACGAAGCCTGAAGCTTTCTTT
abundance: NA; v_gene: TRBV18; d_gene: NA; j_gene: TRBJ1-1; CDR3aa: CASSPEGGTEAFF; CDR3nt: TGTGCCAGCTCACCTGAAGGGGGCACTGAAGCTTTCTTT
abundance: NA; v_gene: TRBV6-5; d_gene: TRBD1; j_gene: TRBJ2-7; CDR3aa: CASRRGQGYEQYF; CDR3nt: TGTGCCAGCAGGCGGGGACAGGGATACGAGCAGTACTTC
abundance: NA; v_gene: TRBV30; d_gene: NA; j_gene: TRBJ1-4; CDR3aa: CAWSGNSEKLFF; CDR3nt: TGTGCCTGGAGTGGAAACAGTGAAAAACTGTTTTTT
abundance: NA; v_gene: TRBV6-6; d_gene: TRBD1; j_gene: TRBJ1-2; CDR3aa: CASSYDLHGTDYGYTF; CDR3nt: TGTGCCAGCAGTTACGACCTCCACGGGACAGACTATGGCTACACCTTC
abundance: NA; v_gene: TRBV5-4; d_gene: TRBD1; j_gene: TRBJ2-7; CDR3aa: CASSVRTGQPVMEQYF; CDR3nt: TGTGCCAGCAGCGTACGGACAGGGCAACCCGTAATGGAGCAGTACTTC
abundance: NA; v_gene: TRBV5-1; d_gene: NA; j_gene: TRBJ2-1; CDR3aa: CASSFRGQDYDEQFF; CDR3nt: TGCGCCAGCAGCTTTCGAGGACAGGACTACGATGAGCAGTTCTTC
abundance: NA; v_gene: TRBV4-1; d_gene: TRBD2; j_gene: TRBJ2-1; CDR3aa: CASSEGPLAARLFNEQFF; CDR3nt: TGCGCCAGCAGCGAAGGCCCCCTAGCGGCTCGACTTTTCAATGAGCAGTTCTTC
abundance: NA; v_gene: TRBV4-2; d_gene: NA; j_gene: TRBJ2-7; CDR3aa: CASSQYSGRSYEQYF; CDR3nt: TGTGCCAGCAGCCAATATAGCGGTCGCTCCTACGAGCAGTACTTC
abundance: NA; v_gene: TRBV27; d_gene: TRBD2; j_gene: TRBJ2-7; CDR3aa: CASSLTGGAPEQYF; CDR3nt: TGTGCCAGCAGTTTGACCGGGGGGGCCCCCGAGCAGTACTTC
abundance: NA; v_gene: TRBV14; d_gene: NA; j_gene: TRBJ1-1; CDR3aa: CASSDRDSYDTEAFF; CDR3nt: TGTGCCAGCAGCGATAGAGACAGCTACGACACTGAAGCTTTCTTT
abundance: NA; v_gene: TRBV5-4; d_gene: NA; j_gene: TRBJ2-7; CDR3aa: CASSLDGGGGYEQYF; CDR3nt: TGTGCCAGCAGCTTGGATGGGGGAGGGGGGTACGAGCAGTACTTC
abundance: NA; v_gene: TRBV11-2; d_gene: NA; j_gene: TRBJ2-7; CDR3aa: CASSLNAGLLEQYF; CDR3nt: TGTGCCAGCAGCTTAAATGCGGGGCTACTGGAGCAGTACTTC
abundance: NA; v_gene: TRBV5-1; d_gene: NA; j_gene: TRBJ2-7; CDR3aa: CASSQEESEQYF; CDR3nt: TGCGCCAGCAGCCAGGAGGAGTCAGAGCAGTACTTC
abundance: NA; v_gene: TRBV5-5; d_gene: NA; j_gene: TRBJ2-7; CDR3aa: CASSLTGILYEQYF; CDR3nt: TGTGCCAGCAGCCTGACCGGGATTCTCTACGAGCAGTACTTC
abundance: once; v_gene: TRBV20-1; d_gene: TRBD1; j_gene: TRBJ1-1; CDR3aa: CRTGFTEAFF; CDR3nt: TGCAGGACAGGGTTCACTGAAGCTTTCTTT
abundance: NA; v_gene: TRBV11-3; d_gene: NA; j_gene: TRBJ1-1; CDR3aa: CASSRESPEAFF; CDR3nt: TGTGCCAGCAGCCGAGAGAGTCCTGAAGCTTTCTTT
abundance: few; v_gene: TRBV7-9; d_gene: NA; j_gene: TRBJ1-1; CDR3aa: CASSKPGQGAEAFF; CDR3nt: TGTGCCAGCAGCAAGCCGGGACAAGGGGCTGAAGCTTTCTTT
abundance: NA; v_gene: TRBV6-5; d_gene: TRBD1; j_gene: TRBJ1-2; CDR3aa: CASSLGQGAAGYTF; CDR3nt: TGTGCCAGCAGTTTGGGACAGGGGGCGGCGGGCTACACCTTC
abundance: NA; v_gene: TRBV27; d_gene: NA; j_gene: TRBJ2-7; CDR3aa: CASSSRKTYEQYF; CDR3nt: TGTGCCAGCAGTTCCAGAAAAACCTACGAGCAGTACTTC
abundance: NA; v_gene: TRBV7-9; d_gene: TRBD1; j_gene: TRBJ2-7; CDR3aa: CASSAGTAYEQYF; CDR3nt: TGTGCCAGCAGCGCCGGGACAGCCTACGAGCAGTACTTC
abundance: NA; v_gene: TRBV4-1; d_gene: NA; j_gene: TRBJ1-2; CDR3aa: CASSPDKQAVNYGYTF; CDR3nt: TGCGCCAGCAGCCCGGACAAGCAGGCAGTTAACTATGGCTACACCTTC
abundance: NA; v_gene: TRBV5-8; d_gene: TRBD1; j_gene: TRBJ1-4; CDR3aa: CASSLGTGTGGEKLFF; CDR3nt: TGTGCCAGCAGCTTGGGTACCGGGACAGGAGGCGAAAAACTGTTTTTT
abundance: NA; v_gene: TRBV19; d_gene: TRBD2; j_gene: TRBJ2-7; CDR3aa: CASSFPQGGNKQYF; CDR3nt: TGTGCCAGTAGTTTCCCCCAGGGAGGGAATAAGCAGTACTTC
abundance: NA; v_gene: TRBV19; d_gene: TRBD1; j_gene: TRBJ1-5; CDR3aa: CASKGTDNSNQPQHF; CDR3nt: TGTGCCAGTAAAGGGACAGATAATAGCAATCAGCCCCAGCATTTT
abundance: few; v_gene: TRBV6-5; d_gene: TRBD1; j_gene: TRBJ1-2; CDR3aa: CASSPRGDGYTF; CDR3nt: TGTGCCAGCAGCCCCAGGGGGGACGGCTACACCTTC
abundance: NA; v_gene: TRBV19; d_gene: NA; j_gene: TRBJ1-5; CDR3aa: CVPGCQPQHF; CDR3nt: TGTGTCCCAGGGTGCCAGCCCCAGCATTTT
abundance: NA; v_gene: TRBV27; d_gene: TRBD1; j_gene: TRBJ1-6; CDR3aa: CASSSGTGANSPLHF; CDR3nt: TGTGCCAGCAGTTCCGGGACAGGGGCTAATTCACCCCTCCACTTT
abundance: NA; v_gene: TRBV5-1; d_gene: TRBD1; j_gene: TRBJ2-2; CDR3aa: CASSPYGTGNTGELFF; CDR3nt: TGCGCCAGCAGCCCATACGGGACAGGTAACACCGGGGAGCTGTTTTTT
abundance: NA; v_gene: TRBV19; d_gene: NA; j_gene: TRBJ1-1; CDR3aa: CASSIRGIRAEAFF; CDR3nt: TGTGCCAGTAGTATAAGGGGTATTCGTGCTGAAGCTTTCTTT
abundance: NA; v_gene: TRBV5-4; d_gene: NA; j_gene: TRBJ1-4; CDR3aa: CASTLGREKLFF; CDR3nt: TGTGCCAGCACTCTGGGGAGGGAAAAACTGTTTTTT
abundance: NA; v_gene: TRBV28; d_gene: TRBD2; j_gene: TRBJ2-7; CDR3aa: CASSLAGGLLVSYEQYF; CDR3nt: TGTGCCAGCAGTCTGGCGGGAGGCTTGCTCGTCTCCTACGAGCAGTACTTC
abundance: NA; v_gene: TRBV2; d_gene: TRBD1; j_gene: TRBJ2-7; CDR3aa: CASRRDRGFYEQYF; CDR3nt: TGTGCCAGCAGGAGGGACAGGGGGTTCTACGAGCAGTACTTC
abundance: few; v_gene: TRBV12-3/TRBV12-4; d_gene: NA; j_gene: TRBJ1-1; CDR3aa: CASSHMATEAFF; CDR3nt: TGTGCCAGCAGTCACATGGCCACTGAAGCTTTCTTT
abundance: NA; v_gene: TRBV18; d_gene: TRBD1; j_gene: TRBJ1-2; CDR3aa: CASSPVGTGGARNYGYTF; CDR3nt: TGTGCCAGCTCACCCGTGGGGACAGGGGGCGCGAGGAACTATGGCTACACCTTC
abundance: NA; v_gene: TRBV6-5; d_gene: TRBD1; j_gene: TRBJ1-6; CDR3aa: CASSYRRTGYSPLHF; CDR3nt: TGTGCCAGCAGTTACCGTCGGACAGGGTATTCACCCCTCCACTTT
abundance: NA; v_gene: TRBV5-5; d_gene: NA; j_gene: TRBJ2-5; CDR3aa: CASSLVPGGETQYF; CDR3nt: TGTGCCAGCAGCTTGGTCCCAGGTGGAGAGACCCAGTACTTC
abundance: once; v_gene: TRBV6-5; d_gene: NA; j_gene: TRBJ2-7; CDR3aa: CASSMGHVSYEQYF; CDR3nt: TGTGCCAGCAGTATGGGACATGTCTCCTACGAGCAGTACTTC